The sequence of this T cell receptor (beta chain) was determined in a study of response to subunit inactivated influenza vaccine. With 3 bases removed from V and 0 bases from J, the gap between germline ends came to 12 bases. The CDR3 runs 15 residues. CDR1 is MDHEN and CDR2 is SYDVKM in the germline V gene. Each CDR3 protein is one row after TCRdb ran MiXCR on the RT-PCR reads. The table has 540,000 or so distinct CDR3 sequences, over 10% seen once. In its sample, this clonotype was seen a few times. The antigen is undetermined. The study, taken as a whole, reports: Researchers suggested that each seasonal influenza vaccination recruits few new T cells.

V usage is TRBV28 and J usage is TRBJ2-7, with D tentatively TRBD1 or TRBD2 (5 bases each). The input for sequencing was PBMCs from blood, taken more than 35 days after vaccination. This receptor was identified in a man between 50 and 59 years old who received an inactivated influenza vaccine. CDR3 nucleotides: TGTGCCAGCAGTTTCCCCGGGACCAACTCCTACGAGCAGTACTTC. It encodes CASSFPGTNSYEQYF.